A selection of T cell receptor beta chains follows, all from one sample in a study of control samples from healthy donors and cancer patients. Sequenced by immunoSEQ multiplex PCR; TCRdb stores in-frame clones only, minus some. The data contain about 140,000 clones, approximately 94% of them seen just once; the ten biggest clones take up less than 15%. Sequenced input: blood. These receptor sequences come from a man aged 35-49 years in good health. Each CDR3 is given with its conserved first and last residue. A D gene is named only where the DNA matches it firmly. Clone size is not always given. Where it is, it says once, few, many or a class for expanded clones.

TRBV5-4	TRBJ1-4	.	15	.	TGTGCCAGCAGCTCCTCATTTGCAACTAATGAAAAACTGTTTTTT	CASSSSFATNEKLFF
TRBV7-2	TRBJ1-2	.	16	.	TGTGCCAGCAGCCTTACCCCAGGCAGCCTGGACTATGGCTACACCTTC	CASSLTPGSLDYGYTF
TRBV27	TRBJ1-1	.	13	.	TGTGCCAGCAGTTTCGGGCCGCTTAAAGAAGCTTTCTTT	CASSFGPLKEAFF
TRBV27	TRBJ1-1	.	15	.	TGTGCCAGCAGTGGAACGGGACGGTTGAACACTGAAGCTTTCTTT	CASSGTGRLNTEAFF
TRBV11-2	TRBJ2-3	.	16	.	TGTGCCAGCAGCTTACTCGGGGGTGCTAGCACAGATACGCAGTATTTT	CASSLLGGASTDTQYF
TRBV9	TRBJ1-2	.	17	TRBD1	TGTGCCAGCAGCGTAGGGACAGGGGGCCTGGGTAACTATGGCTACACCTTC	CASSVGTGGLGNYGYTF
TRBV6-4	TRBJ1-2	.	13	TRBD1	TGTGCCAGCAGTGACTCGACAGGGGGTGGCTACACCTTC	CASSDSTGGGYTF
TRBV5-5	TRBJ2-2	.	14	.	TGTGCCAGCAAATCTAGGGGGACCTGGGGGGAGCTGTTTTTT	CASKSRGTWGELFF
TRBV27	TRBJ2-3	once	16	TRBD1	TGTGCCAGCAGTAGGGACAGGGGGCTGGGCACAGATACGCAGTATTTT	CASSRDRGLGTDTQYF
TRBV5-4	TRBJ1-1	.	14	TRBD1	TGTGCCAGCAGCCCGACAGGGGGCAACACTGAAGCTTTCTTT	CASSPTGGNTEAFF
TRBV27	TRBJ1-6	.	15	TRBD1	TGTGCCAGCATCCAGACAGGGACTTATAATTCACCCCTCCACTTT	CASIQTGTYNSPLHF
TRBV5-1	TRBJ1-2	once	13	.	TGCGCCAGTAGAACTACGGGACTTTATGGCTACACCTTC	CASRTTGLYGYTF
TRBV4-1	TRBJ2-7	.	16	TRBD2	TGCGCCAGCAGCCAAGGACTAGCGGGTCTCTCCTACGAGCAGTACTTC	CASSQGLAGLSYEQYF
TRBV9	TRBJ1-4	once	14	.	TGTGCCAGCAGCGTAAGAGGGTTCGATGAAAAACTGTTTTTT	CASSVRGFDEKLFF